These 3 T cell receptor beta chains were all obtained from the same sample, sequenced in a study of shared clonotypes between healthy human individuals (dated by TCRdb to the early 2020s). Library construction relied on the immunoSEQ multiplex PCR assay. The table comes from immuneACCESS by way of TCRdb, which keeps in-frame sequences with V and J called. Part of the clones is missing from these tables; in studies checked, under half for an unresolved V gene and the rest for unknown reasons. The sample profile shows 2,500,000 or so clones; around 94% of them were found once. Around 0.14% of the sample is held by the ten biggest clonotypes. The sequenced sample consisted of naive CD4+ T cells sorted from blood. According to the study, the label for this sample's cell subset or site signals: CD45RA+ positively selected. These receptors were collected from a man aged 18 to 29 in good health.

The chain is built from TRBV7-9 and TRBJ2-3; D could derive from TRBD1 or TRBD2 (5 bases each). Trimming took 2 bases from V and 4 from J, leaving 25 bases between them. Germline CDR1 is SEHNR and CDR2 is FQNEAQ (reference sequence). CDR3 length equals 19 residues. The DNA for the CDR3 is TGTGCCAGCAGCTTAACCTTCGGGGCGGCCGATTTAGTCCCAGATACGCAGTATTTT. It encodes CASSLTFGAADLVPDTQYF.

The chain joins TRBV2 to TRBJ2-2; 8 bases line up with TRBD2. Germline V gene sequence: CDR1 SNHLY, CDR2 FYNNEI. J gave up 11 bases and V 8 bases, and 13 bases lay outside the gene matches. The CDR3 covers 14 residues. The CDR3 reads CASSAGGFIGELFF. CDR3 sequence (DNA): TGTGCCAGCTCGGCGGGAGGATTTATAGGAGAGCTGTTTTTT.

With regard to this clone: This specimen includes other DNA sequences encoding the same CDR3. In DNA form, the CDR3 reads TGTGCCTGGAGTGTTCGGGTTAGTGGGGCCAACGTCCTGACTTTC. It codes for CAWSVRVSGANVLTF. J is TRBJ2-6 and V is TRBV30; D is undetermined. Germline-derived CDR1 and CDR2 are GTSNPN and SVGIG (reference sequence). The CDR3 sequence is 15 residues long. V shed 0 bases and J shed 3 bases, with 9 bases lying between them. Drawing the rest from reference TRBV30 and TRBJ2-6, the complete variable domain is SQTIHQWPATLVQPVGSPLSLECTVEGTSNPNLYWYRQAAGRGLQLLFYSVGIGQISSEVPQNLSASRPQDRQFILSSKKLLLSDSGFYLCAWSVRVSGANVLTFGAGSRLTVL.